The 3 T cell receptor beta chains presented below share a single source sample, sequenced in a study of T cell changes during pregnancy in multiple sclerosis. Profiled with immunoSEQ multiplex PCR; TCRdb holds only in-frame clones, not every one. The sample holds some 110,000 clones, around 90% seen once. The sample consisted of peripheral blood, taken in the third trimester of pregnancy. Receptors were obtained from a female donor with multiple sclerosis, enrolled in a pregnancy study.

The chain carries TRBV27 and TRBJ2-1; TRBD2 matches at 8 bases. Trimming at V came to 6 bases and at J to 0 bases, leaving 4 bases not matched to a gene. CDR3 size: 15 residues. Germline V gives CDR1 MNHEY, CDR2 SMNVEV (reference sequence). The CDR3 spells CASRLLAASYNEQFF. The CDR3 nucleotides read TGTGCCAGCAGGCTACTAGCGGCCTCCTACAATGAGCAGTTCTTC.

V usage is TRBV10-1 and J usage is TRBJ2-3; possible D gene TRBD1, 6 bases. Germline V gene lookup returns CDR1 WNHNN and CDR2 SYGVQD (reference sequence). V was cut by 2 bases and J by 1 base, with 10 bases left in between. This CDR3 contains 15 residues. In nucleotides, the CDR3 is TGCGCCAGCAGTGAGGGGGGCCGAGGCACAGATACGCAGTATTTT. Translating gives CASSEGGRGTDTQYF.

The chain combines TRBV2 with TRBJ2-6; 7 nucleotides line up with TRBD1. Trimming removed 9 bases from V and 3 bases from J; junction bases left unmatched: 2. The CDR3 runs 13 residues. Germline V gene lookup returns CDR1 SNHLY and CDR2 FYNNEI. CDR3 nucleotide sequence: TGTGCCAGTACAGGGGATGGGGCCAACGTCCTGACTTTC. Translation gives CASTGDGANVLTF.